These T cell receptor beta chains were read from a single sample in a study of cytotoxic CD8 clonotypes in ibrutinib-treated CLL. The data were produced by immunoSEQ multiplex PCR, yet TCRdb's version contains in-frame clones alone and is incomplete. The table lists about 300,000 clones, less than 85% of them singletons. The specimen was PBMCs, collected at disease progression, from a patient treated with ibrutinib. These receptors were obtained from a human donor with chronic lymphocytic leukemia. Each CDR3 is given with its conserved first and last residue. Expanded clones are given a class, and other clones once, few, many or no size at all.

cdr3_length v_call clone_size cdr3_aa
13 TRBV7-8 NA CASSLGVGPAQHF
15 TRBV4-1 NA CASSLGGRGGLEQYF
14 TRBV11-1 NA CASSLEGSGNGYTF
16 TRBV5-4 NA CASSSYRRGLGNTIYF
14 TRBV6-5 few CASSYQRDGRGYTF
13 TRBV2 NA CASSKLPVPEAFF
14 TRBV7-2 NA CASSGGQSHQPQHF
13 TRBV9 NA CASSRDRAGGYTF
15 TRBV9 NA CASSPWGGLGDTQYF
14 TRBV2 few CASILGPGNYGYTF
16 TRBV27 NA CASSPNGLAASYEQYF
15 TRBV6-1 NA CASRKGQGDTGELFF
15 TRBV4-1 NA CASSPPGLALNEQFF
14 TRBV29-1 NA CSVADRGWSYEQYF
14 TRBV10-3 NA CAISDGPSGKTQYF
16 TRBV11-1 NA CASSSRLAGYTGELFF
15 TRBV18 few CASSPLTWQAYGYTF
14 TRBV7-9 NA CASSLVDRVYGYTF
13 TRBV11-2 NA CASSFAGIETQYF
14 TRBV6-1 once CASSEFRVSTEAFF
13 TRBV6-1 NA CASTLDRVSEAFF
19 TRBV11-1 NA CASSHIQGPRKTSTDTQYF
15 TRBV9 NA CASSVDPGMNTEAFF
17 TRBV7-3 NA CASSSTPGLAATDTQYF
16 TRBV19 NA CASSIYQGWAYNEQFF
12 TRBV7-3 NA CASSSRQGEQYF
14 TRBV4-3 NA CASSQDLGNTEAFF
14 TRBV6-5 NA CASKLGFGTDTQYF
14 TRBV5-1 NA CASSLAVNSYEQYF
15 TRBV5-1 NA CASSPGPFLSYEQYF
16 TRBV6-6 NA CASSYSELGLATEAFF
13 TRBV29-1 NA CSVEGTVSEKLFF
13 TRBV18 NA CASSPGSLEGYTF
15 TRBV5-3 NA CARGRELKNTGELFF
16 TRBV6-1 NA CASSGTSGGITDTQYF
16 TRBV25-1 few CASSESRTGWVTEAFF
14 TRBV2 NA CASSVWGGGNEQFF
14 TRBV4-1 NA CASSQEGGHTEAFF
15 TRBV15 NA CATSRVVLRTDTQYF
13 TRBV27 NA CASSWGYTDTQYF
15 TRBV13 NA CASSLGLAGVGEQYF
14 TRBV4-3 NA CASSQDRFGGAQYF
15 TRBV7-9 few CASSVKGLAEETQYF
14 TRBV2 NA CASSEDRGIDEQYF
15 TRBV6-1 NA CASNRLGGGGYGYTF
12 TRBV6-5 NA CASTLGTNGYTF
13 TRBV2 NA CASSEVKNTEAFF